This is a list of T cell receptor beta chains from one sample in a study of blood T cells in healthy people across ages. TCRdb reprocessed the 5' RACE reads with MiXCR, giving one entry per CDR3 protein. The sample records about 1.4 million distinct CDR3 sequences, 45% to 70% being singletons. The source material was blood. The source of these receptors is a young man in good health. CDR3s include the opening cysteine and the closing phenylalanine or tryptophan. Each record gives: D gene, V gene, clone size, J gene, CDR3 DNA, CDR3 protein. D genes are given only for firm matches. Size tells how often a clone was seen (once, few, many) or the class of an expanded clone, and some rows leave it out.

>.|TRBV20-1|.|TRBJ2-7
TGCAGTGCTAGAGACGACTGGTCCTACGAGCAGTACTTC
CSARDDWSYEQYF
>.|TRBV9|.|TRBJ1-1
TGTGCCAGCAGCGCGGACTCCGGAAACACTGAAGCTTTCTTT
CASSADSGNTEAFF
>.|TRBV12-3/TRBV12-4|.|TRBJ2-7
TGTGCCAGCAGCCCAAACTGGGGCTACGAGCAGTACTTC
CASSPNWGYEQYF
>.|TRBV27|.|TRBJ1-5
TGTGCCAGCAGCTACCAAAGGTTAGGGCAGCCCCAGCATTTT
CASSYQRLGQPQHF
>TRBD1|TRBV27|.|TRBJ2-1
TGTGCCAGCAGTTTACAGGGGGCCTACCGCAATGAGCAGTTCTTC
CASSLQGAYRNEQFF
>.|TRBV29-1|few|TRBJ1-1
TGCAGCGCACGACAGAATCTGAACACTGAAGCTTTCTTT
CSARQNLNTEAFF
>TRBD2|TRBV12-3/TRBV12-4|.|TRBJ2-3
TGTGCCAGCAGTCCCCAACTAGCGGGAGGGATGGATACGCAGTATTTT
CASSPQLAGGMDTQYF
>TRBD1|TRBV12-3/TRBV12-4|.|TRBJ1-4
TGTGCCAGCAGCCCGACAGGGGCTGAGGAAAAACTGTTTTTT
CASSPTGAEEKLFF
>.|TRBV3-1|.|TRBJ1-2
TGTGCCAGCAGCCCCAGGGAGACAGGTGGCTACACCTTC
CASSPRETGGYTF
>.|TRBV6-1|.|TRBJ2-1
TGTGCCAGCAGTCTCAGGGGCGGGGGAAACAATGAGCAGTTCTTC
CASSLRGGGNNEQFF
>.|TRBV29-1|many|TRBJ2-5
TGCAGCGGGACAGTTCAAGAGACCCAGTACTTC
CSGTVQETQYF
>TRBD1|TRBV12-3/TRBV12-4|.|TRBJ1-2
TGTGCCAGCAGTTTAGCGGGGGTGACAGGGCGAGGCTACACCTTC
CASSLAGVTGRGYTF
>.|TRBV20-1|.|TRBJ1-2
TGCAGTGCTAGTCGGGCAGCTCAAAGGGGGTATGGTTACACCTTC
CSASRAAQRGYGYTF
>TRBD2|TRBV9|.|TRBJ2-5
TGTGCCAGCAGCGTAGCTGGGACTAGCAATCAGAGGGAGCAGTACTTC
CASSVAGTSNQREQYF
>.|TRBV12-3/TRBV12-4|few|TRBJ1-5
TGTGCCAGCAGTCCCCGGGGAGGGTGGCAGCTAAATCAGCCCCAGCATTTT
CASSPRGGWQLNQPQHF
>TRBD1|TRBV10-3|.|TRBJ1-1
TGTGCCATCAGGCCCCACAGTAGACAGGGCTTGGGCACTGAAGCTTTCTTT
CAIRPHSRQGLGTEAFF
>.|TRBV13|.|TRBJ2-7
TGTGCCAGCAGCTACATCGGTGTACGCGGCACTCAGCGGCTCGAGCAGTACTTC
CASSYIGVRGTQRLEQYF
>.|TRBV20-1|.|TRBJ2-1
TGCAGTGCTCCTCGCAGCTACAATGAGCAGTTCTTC
CSAPRSYNEQFF